This TCR beta chain appears in the sequencing data of a study of shared clonotypes between healthy human individuals. This clone was observed a few times. Assay used: immunoSEQ multiplex PCR; TCRdb lists only in-frame clones, some missing. The sample lists over a million clones, around three quarters occurring once. The receptor was isolated from a man between 18 and 35 years old in good health. Some clones in this sample may be carry-over from other donors' samples. Sequences were obtained from memory CD4+ T cells from PBMCs. Documented subset: CD45RA-negative fraction.

The CDR3 sequence is CASSLSPGRGLADTQYF. In DNA, the CDR3 is TGTGCCAGCAGCTTGAGTCCAGGGAGGGGATTGGCGGATACGCAGTATTTT. V and J are TRBV11-2 and TRBJ2-3; 7 bases fit TRBD2. J gave up 6 bases and V 3 bases, and 15 bases lay outside the gene matches. The CDR3 is made up of 17 amino acids. The germline CDR1 and CDR2 sequences are SGHAT and FQNNGV.